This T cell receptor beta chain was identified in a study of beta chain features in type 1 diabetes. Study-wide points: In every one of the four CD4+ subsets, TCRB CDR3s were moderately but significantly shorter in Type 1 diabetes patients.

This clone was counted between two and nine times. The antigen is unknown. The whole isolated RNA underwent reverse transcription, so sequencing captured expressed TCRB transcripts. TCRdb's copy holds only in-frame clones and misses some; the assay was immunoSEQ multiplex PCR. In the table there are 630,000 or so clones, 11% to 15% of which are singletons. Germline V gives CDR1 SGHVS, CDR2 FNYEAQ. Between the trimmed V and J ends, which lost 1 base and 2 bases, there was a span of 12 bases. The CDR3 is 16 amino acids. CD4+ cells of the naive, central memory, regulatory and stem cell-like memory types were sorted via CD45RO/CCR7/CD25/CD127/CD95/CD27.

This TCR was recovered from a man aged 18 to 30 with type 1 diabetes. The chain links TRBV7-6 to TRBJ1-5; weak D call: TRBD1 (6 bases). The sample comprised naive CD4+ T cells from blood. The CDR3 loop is CASSLEGGTGNQPQHF. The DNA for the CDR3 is TGTGCCAGCAGCTTAGAAGGGGGTACGGGCAATCAGCCCCAGCATTTT.